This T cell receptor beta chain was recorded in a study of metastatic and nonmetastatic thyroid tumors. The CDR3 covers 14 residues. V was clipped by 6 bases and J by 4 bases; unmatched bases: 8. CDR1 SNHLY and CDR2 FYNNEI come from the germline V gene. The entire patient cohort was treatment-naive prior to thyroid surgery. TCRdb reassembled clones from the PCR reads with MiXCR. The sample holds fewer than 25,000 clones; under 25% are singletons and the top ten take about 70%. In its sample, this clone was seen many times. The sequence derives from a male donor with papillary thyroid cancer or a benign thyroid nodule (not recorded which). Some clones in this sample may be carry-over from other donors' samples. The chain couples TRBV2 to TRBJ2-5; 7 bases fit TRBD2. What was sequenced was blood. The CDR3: CASSDAGVGETQYF. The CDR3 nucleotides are TGTGCCAGCAGCGACGCGGGAGTTGGAGAGACCCAGTACTTC.